The 27 T cell receptor beta chains reported below all come from one sample, sequenced in a study of blood T cell repertoires in COVID-19. Sequencing used immunoSEQ multiplex PCR; TCRdb keeps in-frame clones, though not all of them. Counted here are about 250,000 clones, about 82% occurring once; the ten biggest clones make up about 5.4%. Sequencing used peripheral blood. Receptors were obtained from a woman older than 75 with COVID-19, enrolled during active disease.

The rearrangement joins TRBV6-5 to TRBJ2-1, with D unresolved. Deletions cut 3 bases from V and 2 bases from J, with 5 bases between. The CDR3 consists of 13 residues. Germline CDR1 and CDR2: MNHEY and SVGAGI. CDR3 loop: CASSYGTYNEQFF. The CDR3 bases are TGTGCCAGCAGTTATGGCACCTACAATGAGCAGTTCTTC.

The J gene is TRBJ2-1, the V gene TRBV5-1; 9 bases are a match to TRBD1. J gave up 4 bases and V 3 bases, and 2 bases lay outside the gene matches. The CDR3 consists of 14 residues. Looked up from germline, CDR1 is SGHRS and CDR2 is YFSETQ. The CDR3 DNA sequence: TGCGCCAGCAGCTGGGACAGGGCTTACAATGAGCAGTTCTTC. Protein product: CASSWDRAYNEQFF.

This clone was seen a single time. V usage is TRBV10-3 and J usage is TRBJ2-7; 15 positions agree with TRBD2. Trimming removed 4 bases from V and 4 bases from J; junction bases left unmatched: 8. Germline V gene lookup returns CDR1 ENHRY and CDR2 SYGVKD. The CDR3 is made up of 17 amino acids. CDR3 amino acids: CAISAGTSGGPIYEQYF. Written as DNA, the CDR3 is TGTGCCATCAGTGCCGGGACTAGCGGGGGGCCTATATACGAGCAGTACTTC.

This rearrangement joins TRBV24-1 to TRBJ1-5; D is undetermined. Trimming left V 4 bases short and J 3 bases short, with 15 bases between. This CDR3 region has 16 residues. Germline V gene sequence: CDR1 KGHDR, CDR2 SFDVKD. The CDR3 DNA is TGTGCCACCAGTGAAGCGGGGAGGGCGGACAATCAGCCCCAGCATTTT. This translates into CATSEAGRADNQPQHF.

The rearrangement joins TRBV18 to TRBJ2-2; D is perhaps TRBD1 (6 bases). The CDR3 runs to 14 residues. The ends were cut back, 4 bases at V and 1 base at J, with 7 bases in the middle. Germline values: CDR1 KGHSH, CDR2 LQKENI. CDR3 loop: CASSQGQNTGELFF. In nucleotides, the CDR3 is TGTGCCAGCTCACAGGGACAGAACACCGGGGAGCTGTTTTTT.

This clone was seen just once. This chain connects TRBV28 to TRBJ2-7, with 8 bases fitting TRBD1. This CDR3 is built from 12 residues. Germline V CDR1 and CDR2: MDHEN, SYDVKM. V trimming: 5 bases; J trimming: 7 bases; junction bases outside the gene matches: 4. CDR3: CASSLGTGEQYV. CDR3 nucleotide sequence: TGTGCCAGCAGTCTCGGGACAGGTGAGCAGTACGTC.

The J gene is TRBJ1-1, the V gene TRBV3-1 (or the pseudogene TRBV3-2); a possible D gene is TRBD1 (5 bases). Trimming cost V 1 base and J 3 bases, with 12 bases left between them. Germline V lookup: CDR1 LGHDT, CDR2 YNNKEL (reference sequence). CDR3 length: 15 amino acids. CDR3 nucleotides: TGTGCCAGCAGCCAAGTCTGGGGCTCTGACACTGAAGCTTTCTTT. This gives the protein CASSQVWGSDTEAFF.

CDR3 region: CASSPTPDRVGGKLFF. The DNA of the CDR3 is TGTGCCAGCAGTCCGACCCCGGACAGGGTCGGCGGAAAACTGTTTTTT. V usage is TRBV6-6 and J usage is TRBJ1-4; TRBD1 matches 8 bases. In germline, CDR1 is MNHNY, CDR2 SVGAGI (reference sequence). V lost 5 bases and J lost 10; bases outside the gene matches: 15. CDR3 length: 16 residues.

The gene calls are TRBV7-2 and TRBJ1-1; the D gene is possibly TRBD1 (5 bases). V was trimmed by 0 bases and J by 5 bases, leaving 13 bases between them. The CDR3 is 15 residues long. CDR1 and CDR2 (germline): SGHTA, FQGNSA. CDR3 in DNA: TGTGCCAGCAGCTTAGCGACCCAGGGTTGGACTGAAGCTTTCTTT. Its translation: CASSLATQGWTEAFF.

The chain carries TRBV30 and TRBJ1-3; unclear D gene. V lost 2 bases and J lost 0, with 8 bases in between. This CDR3 comprises 14 residues. Germline loops: CDR1 GTSNPN, CDR2 SVGIG (reference sequence). Here the CDR3 DNA reads TGTGCCTGGAGTCGTGGCAACTCTGGAAACACCATATATTTT. Its protein product is CAWSRGNSGNTIYF.

The chain joins TRBV4-1 to TRBJ1-2; a weak D match, TRBD1 (5 bases). The CDR3 is made up of 17 amino acids. V lost 6 bases and J 2 bases, leaving 22 bases between the germline ends. CDR1 is MGHRA and CDR2 is YSYEKL in the germline V gene. For the CDR3, the DNA is TGCGCCAGCAGACCCCCCGGGGGGACCATAATAAACTATGGCTACACCTTC. Its translation is CASRPPGGTIINYGYTF.

The chain employs TRBV6-2 or TRBV6-3 and TRBJ1-2; D not resolved. The germline V gene has CDR1 MNHEY and CDR2 SVGEGT. Trimming took off 5 bases at V and 4 bases at J, with 5 bases between the two ends. The CDR3 consists of 11 residues. CDR3 in DNA: TGTGCCAGCAGTACCAGCTATGGCTACACCTTC. It translates to CASSTSYGYTF.

The chain recombines TRBV5-1 with TRBJ1-2; D is ambiguous. The CDR3 covers 14 residues. The V end lost 0 bases, the J end lost 2 bases, and 8 bases lay between the germline ends. Germline-derived CDR1 and CDR2 are SGHRS and YFSETQ. CDR3 nucleotide sequence: TGCGCCAGCAGCTTGGATTCAGGAAACTATGGCTACACCTTC. As protein: CASSLDSGNYGYTF.

The DNA of the CDR3 is TGCGCCAGCAGGATGACTACGAGCACAGATACGCAGTATTTT. Residues: CASRMTTSTDTQYF. This chain joins TRBV5-1 and TRBJ2-3; D is perhaps TRBD2 (5 bases). The germline V and J ends were trimmed by 5 bases and 0 bases, with 10 bases remaining between them. The germline V gene encodes CDR1 SGHRS and CDR2 YFSETQ. The CDR3 is made up of 14 amino acids. The entire variable domain, with the rest obtained from reference TRBV5-1 and TRBJ2-3, is as follows: KAGVTQTPRYLIKTRGQQVTLSCSPISGHRSVSWYQQTPGQGLQFLFEYFSETQRNKGNFPGRFSGRQFSNSRSEMNVSTLELGDSALYLCASRMTTSTDTQYFGPGTRLTVL.

This clone came up a few times. The J gene is TRBJ1-1, the V gene TRBV5-1; 7 nucleotides match TRBD1. Trimming removed 4 bases from V and 1 base from J; junction bases left unmatched: 4. The germline V gene has CDR1 SGHRS and CDR2 YFSETQ. The CDR3 length is 14 residues. The CDR3 reads CASSTGQTNTEAFF. CDR3 DNA sequence: TGCGCCAGCAGCACGGGACAGACGAACACTGAAGCTTTCTTT.

In its sample, this clone was seen once. The chain couples TRBV3-1 (or the pseudogene TRBV3-2) to TRBJ2-5; TRBD1 agrees at 7 bases. This CDR3 is built from 14 residues. CDR1 and CDR2 (germline): LGHDT, YNNKEL (reference sequence). V dropped 3 bases and J dropped 1; count of bases not matched to a gene: 2. Written as DNA, the CDR3 is TGTGCCAGCAGCCACGACAGGGTCCAAGAGACCCAGTACTTC. It specifies CASSHDRVQETQYF.

The V gene is TRBV4-1, the J gene TRBJ1-6, with D perhaps TRBD1 (6 bases). Trimming removed 1 base from V and 7 bases from J, with 11 bases in between. The CDR3 has 15 amino acids. Germline V gene lookup returns CDR1 MGHRA and CDR2 YSYEKL. CDR3 amino acids: CASSQVQGTNSPLHF. CDR3 nucleotides: TGCGCCAGCAGCCAAGTACAGGGAACCAATTCACCCCTCCACTTT.

The chain couples TRBV5-4 to TRBJ1-2; no definite D call. The V gene lost 4 bases and the J gene lost 8 bases, with 18 bases spanning the gap. Germline V gene sequence: CDR1 SGHNT, CDR2 YYREEE (reference sequence). The CDR3 is 14 amino acids. CDR3 in amino acids: CASSLSSPEGGYTF. Written as DNA, the CDR3 is TGTGCCAGCAGCCTATCTTCCCCGGAGGGCGGCTACACCTTC. Full variable domain (missing parts from reference TRBV5-4 and TRBJ1-2): ETGVTQSPTHLIKTRGQQVTLRCSSQSGHNTVSWYQQALGQGPQFIFQYYREEENGRGNFPPRFSGLQFPNYSSELNVNALELDDSALYLCASSLSSPEGGYTFGSGTRLTVV.

The chain combines TRBV28 with TRBJ2-2, with 7 bases that match TRBD1. Germline assignment: CDR1 MDHEN and CDR2 SYDVKM. The CDR3 has 18 amino acids. J lost 4 bases, V lost 6 bases, and 17 bases had no gene match. The CDR3 loop reads CASSWRSSGQSFTGELFF. The CDR3 bases are TGTGCCAGCAGCTGGAGGTCGTCGGGACAGAGCTTCACCGGGGAGCTGTTTTTT.

The CDR3 protein is CASTPGQTVIDEQFF. The CDR3 region has the DNA TGTGCCAGCACCCCGGGACAGACCGTTATCGATGAGCAGTTCTTC. The gene calls are TRBV25-1 and TRBJ2-1, with 7 bases identical to TRBD1. Germline assignment: CDR1 MGHDK and CDR2 SYGVNS. The CDR3 extends over 15 amino acids. V gave up 7 bases and J gave up 8 bases; unmatched junction bases: 14. The whole variable domain, filled in from reference TRBV25-1 and TRBJ2-1, reads EADIYQTPRYLVIGTGKKITLECSQTMGHDKMYWYQQDPGMELHLIHYSYGVNSTEKGDLSSESTVSRIRTEHFPLTLESARPSHTSQYLCASTPGQTVIDEQFFGPGTRLTVL.

This rearrangement joins TRBV28 to TRBJ1-3; D not resolved. Between the trimmed V and J ends, which lost 4 bases and 0 bases, there was a span of 13 bases. Germline V lookup: CDR1 MDHEN, CDR2 SYDVKM. The CDR3 totals 16 residues. Written as DNA, the CDR3 is TGTGCCAGCAGTTACGGTTATCATAGCTCTGGAAACACCATATATTTT. Protein sequence: CASSYGYHSSGNTIYF.

This sequence joins TRBV2 and TRBJ2-2, with TRBD2 as a possible D gene (6 bases). V lost 2 bases and J lost 2, with 12 bases in between. CDR1 SNHLY and CDR2 FYNNEI come from the germline V gene. This CDR3 has 16 amino acids. The CDR3 region is CASSERSGLNTGELFF. The CDR3 nucleotides read TGTGCCAGCAGTGAACGATCGGGACTTAACACCGGGGAGCTGTTTTTT.

The gene calls are TRBV18 and TRBJ1-2; D is uncertain. V lost 1 base and J lost 1, with 7 bases in between. Germline assignment: CDR1 KGHSH and CDR2 LQKENI. This CDR3 is 14 amino acids long. The CDR3 protein is CASSPQHLNYGYTF. DNA for the CDR3: TGTGCCAGCTCACCACAACACCTTAACTATGGCTACACCTTC.

The chain employs TRBV28 and TRBJ1-2; D possibly corresponds to TRBD1 (6 bases). This CDR3 is built from 14 residues. V lost 5 bases and J lost 5, with 15 bases in between. Germline CDR1 and CDR2: MDHEN and SYDVKM. In DNA, the CDR3 is TGTGCCAGCAGTACCCCGGGGGGCAGGTATGGCTACACCTTC. Translating gives CASSTPGGRYGYTF.

V and J are TRBV2 and TRBJ2-7; possible D gene TRBD1, 6 bases. In germline, CDR1 is SNHLY, CDR2 FYNNEI. Trimming shortened V by 6 bases and J by 6 bases, and 12 bases separated the two germline ends. The CDR3 totals 12 residues. CDR3 in DNA: TGTGCCAGCAGGACTGGGACATTCGAGCAGTACGTC. It encodes CASRTGTFEQYV.

The chain combines TRBV24-1 with TRBJ2-1, with a tentative D call TRBD2 (6 bases). In germline, CDR1 is KGHDR, CDR2 SFDVKD. There are 15 residues in the CDR3. V was shortened by 8 bases and J by 8 bases, with 21 bases between the two germline ends. The DNA of the CDR3 is TGTGCCACCAAGGGGCCGGGGGACGGTGTATATGAGCAGTTCTTC. Its protein is CATKGPGDGVYEQFF.

V is TRBV6-5 and J is TRBJ1-1; D is undetermined. The CDR3 has 16 amino acids. V lost 3 bases to trimming and J lost 2 bases, with 16 bases between them. Germline V gives CDR1 MNHEY, CDR2 SVGAGI. CDR3 coding DNA: TGTGCCAGCAGTTATTATCCGGGTCCGGGTAACACTGAAGCTTTCTTT. Its protein is CASSYYPGPGNTEAFF.